One and the same sample provided the 17 T cell receptor beta chains below, sequenced in a study of blood T cell repertoires in COVID-19. TCRdb keeps only in-frame clones here, not all; method: immunoSEQ multiplex PCR. The table lists about 52,000 clones, more than 75% of them singletons, with approximately 23% in the top ten. The sequenced material came from peripheral blood. The receptors were sampled from a woman at least 80 years old with acute or convalescent COVID-19.

V gene TRBV2 combines with J gene TRBJ2-7; 9 nucleotides match TRBD1. This CDR3 has 15 residues. The V gene end was trimmed by 6 bases and the J gene end by 0 bases; junction bases not matched to a gene: 6. The germline V gene has CDR1 SNHLY and CDR2 FYNNEI. This chain's CDR3 is CASRDPGQGSYEQYF. DNA for the CDR3: TGTGCCAGCAGAGATCCGGGACAGGGCTCCTACGAGCAGTACTTC.

The V and J genes are TRBV9 and TRBJ2-7; D might be TRBD1 (6 bases). Trimming left V 0 bases short and J 3 bases short, with 10 bases between. Germline V lookup: CDR1 SGDLS, CDR2 YYNGEE. The CDR3 runs to 14 residues. The CDR3 bases are TGTGCCAGCAGCGTAGCGACAGGAAGCTACGAGCAGTACTTC. Amino acid sequence: CASSVATGSYEQYF. Based on the CDR3 plus reference TRBV9 and TRBJ2-7, the full variable domain is DSGVTQTPKHLITATGQRVTLRCSPRSGDLSVYWYQQSLDQGLQFLIQYYNGEERAKGNILERFSAQQFPDLHSELNLSSLELGDSALYFCASSVATGSYEQYFGPGTRLTVT.

The J gene is TRBJ2-3, the V gene TRBV30, with 9 bases fitting TRBD1. The CDR3 length is 14 residues. V lost 5 bases and J lost 1; bases outside the gene matches: 4. Germline CDR1 reads GTSNPN; CDR2 reads SVGIG (reference sequence). This CDR3 reads CAWETGGGTDTQYF. DNA of the CDR3: TGTGCCTGGGAAACAGGGGGCGGCACAGATACGCAGTATTTT. Looking up the rest from reference TRBV30 and TRBJ2-3 gives the full variable domain: SQTIHQWPATLVQPVGSPLSLECTVEGTSNPNLYWYRQAAGRGLQLLFYSVGIGQISSEVPQNLSASRPQDRQFILSSKKLLLSDSGFYLCAWETGGGTDTQYFGPGTRLTVL.

This clone was observed a single time. For the CDR3, the DNA is TGTGCCATCAGTCGGGACAGAGGCAATCAGCCCCAGCATTTT. Encoded protein: CAISRDRGNQPQHF. The chain couples TRBV10-3 to TRBJ1-5; 7 bases are shared with TRBD1. Looked up from germline, CDR1 is ENHRY and CDR2 is SYGVKD. The CDR3 loop spans 14 amino acids. J lost 2 bases, V lost 5 bases, and 3 bases had no gene match.

The gene calls are TRBV5-1 and TRBJ1-4; 9 bases align to TRBD1. This CDR3 region has 16 residues. Trimming removed 6 bases from V and 0 bases from J; junction bases left unmatched: 6. Germline assignment: CDR1 SGHRS and CDR2 YFSETQ. CDR3 nucleotide sequence: TGCGCCAGCACGGTGACAGGGGGAGCAACTAATGAAAAACTGTTTTTT. It encodes CASTVTGGATNEKLFF.

The rearrangement uses TRBV11-3 and TRBJ2-7, with D possibly TRBD1 on 5 matching bases. Per the germline V gene, CDR1 is SGHNT and CDR2 is YENEEA. Trimming stripped 5 bases from V and 2 bases from J, with 13 bases between. The CDR3 extends over 14 amino acids. CDR3 coding DNA: TGTGCCAGCAGCCGCGGTTCGGACACCTACGAGCAGTACTTC. Its protein is CASSRGSDTYEQYF.

This chain joins TRBV7-3 and TRBJ2-1; TRBD2 might be the D (5 bases). The V end was cut by 6 bases, the J end by 3 bases, with 15 bases between. There are 15 residues in the CDR3. Germline V gene sequence: CDR1 SGHTA, CDR2 FQGTGA. CDR3 amino acids: CASSSLRGYYNEQFF. The CDR3, as DNA: TGTGCCAGCAGTTCGCTACGAGGGTACTACAATGAGCAGTTCTTC.

The chain recombines TRBV2 with TRBJ1-5; possible D gene TRBD1, 6 bases. Trimming shortened V by 3 bases and J by 1 base, and 10 bases separated the two germline ends. CDR1 and CDR2 from the germline V gene are SNHLY and FYNNEI. The CDR3 totals 15 residues. The chain's CDR3 is CASSDGGPSNQPQHF. DNA of the CDR3: TGTGCCAGCAGTGACGGGGGGCCGAGCAATCAGCCCCAGCATTTT.

The chain has TRBV9 and TRBJ2-4, with D uncertain. Germline CDR1 reads SGDLS; CDR2 reads YYNGEE. The CDR3 sequence is 15 residues long. Trimming shortened V by 0 bases and J by 0 bases, and 7 bases separated the two germline ends. CDR3 DNA sequence: TGTGCCAGCAGCGTAGGAGAGGAAGCCAAAAACATTCAGTACTTC. Amino acid sequence: CASSVGEEAKNIQYF.

The chain links TRBV6-1 to TRBJ2-1; 9 bases map to TRBD2. Germline V CDR1 and CDR2: MNHNS, SASEGT. Trimming removed 2 bases from V and 0 bases from J; junction bases left unmatched: 2. This CDR3 region has 16 residues. The CDR3 sequence: CASSERREGSYNEQFF. For the CDR3, the DNA is TGTGCCAGCAGTGAAAGGCGGGAGGGCTCCTACAATGAGCAGTTCTTC.

The genes are TRBV12-3 or TRBV12-4 and TRBJ1-2, with D hard to call. CDR3 size: 13 residues. Trimming stripped 4 bases from V and 1 base from J, with 7 bases between. The DNA of the CDR3 is TGTGCCAGCAGTTCCAGTCTTAACTATGGCTACACCTTC. It specifies CASSSSLNYGYTF.

This rearrangement joins TRBV27 to TRBJ2-1, with a weak D call TRBD2 (5 bases). The V gene's germline CDR1 is MNHEY and CDR2 SMNVEV (reference sequence). The CDR3 has 15 amino acids. Trimming cost V 2 bases and J 4 bases, with 12 bases left between them. CDR3 DNA sequence: TGTGCCAGCAGTTTACGTAGCGAGGTGTACAATGAGCAGTTCTTC. Translation: CASSLRSEVYNEQFF.

The chain links TRBV19 to TRBJ1-1; weak D call: TRBD1 (5 bases). V dropped 7 bases and J dropped 4 bases, with 19 bases sitting between them. Germline V gene sequence: CDR1 LNHDA, CDR2 SQIVND (reference sequence). This CDR3 contains 15 residues. The chain's CDR3 is CASTPRWGVSTEAFF. Written as DNA, the CDR3 is TGTGCCAGTACCCCTAGGTGGGGGGTGAGCACTGAAGCTTTCTTT.

CDR3 coding DNA: TGTGCCAGCAGCTCGAGAAATATACAGGGGATTAGATCTGGAAACACCATATATTTT. It is translated as CASSSRNIQGIRSGNTIYF. V usage is TRBV5-5 and J usage is TRBJ1-3, with 7 nucleotides matching TRBD1. Trimming removed 3 bases from V and 1 base from J; junction bases left unmatched: 16. CDR1 is SGHKS, CDR2 YYEKEE, per germline (reference sequence). The length of the CDR3 is 19 residues. The full variable domain, in which reference TRBV5-5 and TRBJ1-3 provide the parts outside the CDR3, is DAGVTQSPTHLIKTRGQQVTLRCSPISGHKSVSWYQQVLGQGPQFIFQYYEKEERGRGNFPDRFSARQFPNYSSELNVNALLLGDSALYLCASSSRNIQGIRSGNTIYFGEGSWLTVV.

V usage is TRBV28 and J usage is TRBJ2-7; TRBD2 matches at 12 bases. V trimming: 6 bases; J trimming: 2 bases; junction bases outside the gene matches: 5. Looked up from germline, CDR1 is MDHEN and CDR2 is SYDVKM. The CDR3 runs to 15 residues. The CDR3 here is CASSQLAGGPYEQYF. The CDR3 coding sequence is TGTGCCAGCAGCCAACTAGCGGGGGGTCCCTACGAGCAGTACTTC.

This chain joins TRBV2 and TRBJ1-1; no reliable D call. The CDR3 has 13 amino acids. CDR1 and CDR2 from the germline V gene are SNHLY and FYNNEI. V was trimmed by 4 bases and J by 5 bases, leaving 11 bases between them. CDR3 sequence (DNA): TGTGCCAGCAGTGTTGACTTATTAACTGAAGCTTTCTTT. This encodes CASSVDLLTEAFF.

The rearrangement joins TRBV9 to TRBJ1-3; D may be TRBD1 (6 bases). Germline CDR1 is SGDLS and CDR2 is YYNGEE. The CDR3 loop spans 14 amino acids. Trimming shortened V by 0 bases and J by 4 bases, and 8 bases separated the two germline ends. The CDR3 bases are TGTGCCAGCAGCGTAGGGGGGCAGGGAAACACCATATATTTT. This sequence encodes CASSVGGQGNTIYF.